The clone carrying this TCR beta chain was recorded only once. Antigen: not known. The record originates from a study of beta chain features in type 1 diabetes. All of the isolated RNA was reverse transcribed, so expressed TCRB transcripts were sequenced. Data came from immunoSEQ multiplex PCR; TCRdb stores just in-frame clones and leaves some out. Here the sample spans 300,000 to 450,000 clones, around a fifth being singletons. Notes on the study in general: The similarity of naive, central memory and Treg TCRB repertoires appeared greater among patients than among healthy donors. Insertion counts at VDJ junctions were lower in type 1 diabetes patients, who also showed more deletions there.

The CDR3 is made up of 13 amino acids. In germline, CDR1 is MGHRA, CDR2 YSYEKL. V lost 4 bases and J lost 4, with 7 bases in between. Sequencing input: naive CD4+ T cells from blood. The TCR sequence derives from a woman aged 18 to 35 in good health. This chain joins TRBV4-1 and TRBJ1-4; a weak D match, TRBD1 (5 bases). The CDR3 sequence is CASSLGLNEKLFF. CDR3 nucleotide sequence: TGCGCCAGCAGCCTGGGGCTTAATGAAAAACTGTTTTTT.